Listed here are 10 T cell receptor beta chains from one sample, sequenced in a study of T cells in Graves' hyperthyroidism and ophthalmopathy. RNA transcripts were the template for amplifying TCR beta CDR3 regions. Researchers ran a first-round RT-PCR on the TCR CDR3 using the HTBI primer set. TCRdb called the multiplex PCR reads again in MiXCR, with one record for every CDR3 protein. Here the sample spans some 700,000 distinct CDR3 sequences, 17% being singletons. Sequenced: blood. The source is a man in his fifties with Graves' hyperthyroidism.

The V and J genes are TRBV19 and TRBJ1-2; D gene ambiguous. The CDR3 has 14 residues. Germline assignment: CDR1 LNHDA and CDR2 SQIVND (reference sequence). Trimming shortened V by 5 bases and J by 2 bases, and 12 bases separated the two germline ends. The chain's CDR3 is CASSFGPSNYGYTF. CDR3 DNA: TGTGCCAGTAGTTTCGGGCCTTCCAACTATGGCTACACCTTC. Filled out from reference TRBV19 and TRBJ1-2, the complete variable domain reads DGGITQSPKYLFRKEGQNVTLSCEQNLNHDAMYWYRQDPGQGLRLIYYSQIVNDFQKGDIAEGYSVSREKKESFPLTVTSAQKNPTAFYLCASSFGPSNYGYTFGSGTRLTVV.

J is TRBJ1-2 and V is TRBV28; D unclear. The CDR3 loop spans 13 amino acids. The germline V gene encodes CDR1 MDHEN and CDR2 SYDVKM. Deletions cut 7 bases from V and 2 bases from J, with 11 bases between. The CDR3 coding sequence is TGTGCCAGCATGACAACGATAAACTATGGCTACACCTTC. Translating gives CASMTTINYGYTF.

The sample holds many counts of this clonotype. This chain connects TRBV12-3 or TRBV12-4 to TRBJ1-1, with 8 bases that match TRBD1. Trimming at V came to 3 bases and at J to 1 base, leaving 7 bases not matched to a gene. The CDR3 runs 16 residues. For the CDR3, the DNA is TGTGCCAGCAGTTTTTTCCAGGGGGCTACGAACACTGAAGCTTTCTTT. This translates into CASSFFQGATNTEAFF.

This clonotype has ten or more counts. The V and J genes are TRBV7-6 and TRBJ2-5; no clear D. Germline CDR1 SGHVS, CDR2 FNYEAQ. This CDR3 has 13 residues. Trimming removed 1 base from V and 5 bases from J, with 8 bases in between. CDR3 sequence: CASSLGAMETQYF. In nucleotides, the CDR3 is TGTGCCAGCAGCTTAGGTGCCATGGAGACCCAGTACTTC.

This clonotype was recorded at least ten times. CDR3 protein: CAISETGTGDFYGYTF. Written as DNA, the CDR3 is TGTGCCATCAGTGAAACCGGGACAGGGGATTTTTATGGCTACACCTTC. V gene TRBV10-3 combines with J gene TRBJ1-2; 10 nucleotides align to TRBD1. The V gene's germline CDR1 is ENHRY and CDR2 SYGVKD. J gave up 5 bases and V 3 bases, and 9 bases lay outside the gene matches. The CDR3 extends over 16 amino acids.

The V call is TRBV29-1, the J call TRBJ2-1; no reliable D call. V lost 3 bases and J 5 bases, leaving 8 bases between the germline ends. This CDR3 comprises 12 residues. From germline, CDR1 is SQVTM and CDR2 ANQGSEA. The CDR3 protein is CSVDRWNNEQFF. DNA of the CDR3: TGCAGCGTTGATCGGTGGAACAATGAGCAGTTCTTC.

This clonotype has more than one count but fewer than ten. This chain links TRBV4-1 with TRBJ2-1; TRBD2 aligns across 8 bases. From germline, CDR1 is MGHRA and CDR2 YSYEKL. Germline trimming cut 1 base from V and 2 bases from J; bases unmatched to any gene: 10. This CDR3 contains 18 residues. The chain's CDR3 is CASSQGAAGGLTYNEQFF. The CDR3 DNA follows: TGCGCCAGCAGCCAAGGGGCGGCGGGAGGATTAACCTACAATGAGCAGTTCTTC.

This clonotype was observed many times. CDR3 DNA: TGTGCCAGCAGTTCTAGGCCCTTGGGACTAGCGGGACAGAGGAAGTACAATGAGCAGTTCTTC. This gives the protein CASSSRPLGLAGQRKYNEQFF. The gene calls are TRBV12-3 or TRBV12-4 and TRBJ2-1; 13 nucleotides match TRBD2. Trimming cost V 4 bases and J 4 bases; bases outside gene matches: 19. This CDR3 spans 21 amino acids.

The table lists this clonotype with a few counts. The chain has TRBV30 and TRBJ2-2; D may be TRBD2 (5 bases). V gave up 1 base and J gave up 6 bases, with 9 bases separating them. This CDR3 spans 13 amino acids. Germline values: CDR1 GTSNPN, CDR2 SVGIG (reference sequence). The chain's CDR3 is CAWSASGPGELFF. The CDR3 nucleotides are TGTGCCTGGAGTGCGAGCGGTCCCGGGGAGCTGTTTTTT.

The V gene is TRBV11-2, the J gene TRBJ2-7; 13 nucleotides agree with TRBD2. Trimming cost V 1 base and J 4 bases; bases outside gene matches: 4. CDR1 is SGHAT, CDR2 FQNNGV, per germline. The CDR3 totals 16 residues. CDR3 nucleotides: TGTGCCAGCAGCTTAGTGACTAGCGGGAGGATGTACGAGCAGTACTTC. Encoded protein: CASSLVTSGRMYEQYF.